Sequencing of this TCR beta chain was carried out in a study of T cell responses to AZD1222 COVID-19 vaccine. This clone was seen a handful of times. Its specificity is unknown. Study conclusions and caveats: Nearly half of spike-specific TCRs reportedly target variant regions that are unmutated in the B.1.351 and B.1.1.7 variants. The repertoires were collected only after the peak T cell response.

Clones were sequenced by immunoSEQ multiplex PCR, and TCRdb holds only the in-frame ones, with some missing. The sample has around 140,000 clones; 91% are singletons. Second doses that came at about 4 or about 12 weeks were put together. This receptor was taken from an adult who received the AZD1222 COVID-19 vaccine. Sequencing was performed on peripheral blood, taken 28 days after the second AZD1222 dose.

This CDR3 is CATGQGGNYGYTF. The CDR3 DNA reads as TGTGCCACTGGACAGGGGGGAAACTATGGCTACACCTTC. V usage is TRBV10-3 and J usage is TRBJ1-2; 10 nucleotides match TRBD1. CDR3 length: 13 residues. The germline V gene encodes CDR1 ENHRY and CDR2 SYGVKD. Germline trimming cut 10 bases from V and 2 bases from J; bases unmatched to any gene: 4.